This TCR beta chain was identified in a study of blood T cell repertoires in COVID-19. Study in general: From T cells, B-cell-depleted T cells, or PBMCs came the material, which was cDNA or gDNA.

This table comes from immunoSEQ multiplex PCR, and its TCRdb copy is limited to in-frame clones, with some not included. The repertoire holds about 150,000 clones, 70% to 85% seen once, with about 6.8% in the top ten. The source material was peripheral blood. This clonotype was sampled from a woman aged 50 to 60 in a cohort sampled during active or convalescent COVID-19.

The CDR3 sequence: CASSMGRNTEAFF. Written as DNA, the CDR3 is TGTGCCAGTAGTATGGGCCGAAACACTGAAGCTTTCTTT. V usage is TRBV19 and J usage is TRBJ1-1; D is uncertain. V dropped 3 bases and J dropped 2 bases, with 7 bases sitting between them. The CDR3 covers 13 residues. The germline V gene encodes CDR1 LNHDA and CDR2 SQIVND (reference sequence).